The 23 T cell receptor beta chains below were found in one sample sequenced in a study of blood T cell repertoires in COVID-19. Clones were sequenced by immunoSEQ multiplex PCR, and TCRdb holds only the in-frame ones, with some missing. The sample holds tens of thousands of clones; over 70% are singletons and the top ten take about 12%. The sample comprised peripheral blood. The receptors stem from an older man with acute or convalescent COVID-19.

This CDR3 is CASSAAVGNTQYF. For the CDR3, the DNA is TGCGCCAGCAGCGCAGCGGTTGGGAATACGCAGTATTTT. The V and J genes are TRBV5-1 and TRBJ2-3; D may be TRBD2 (5 bases). The CDR3 is 13 amino acids. Trimming stripped 4 bases from V and 7 bases from J, with 13 bases between. The germline V gene has CDR1 SGHRS and CDR2 YFSETQ.

J is TRBJ2-3 and V is TRBV9; TRBD2 might be the D (7 bases). Per germline, CDR1 SGDLS and CDR2 YYNGEE. This CDR3 has 15 residues. V shed 5 bases and J shed 4 bases, with 17 bases lying between them. The DNA of the CDR3 is TGTGCCAGCAGTCCACACAGGGCGGGAGCAGATACGCAGTATTTT. This gives the protein CASSPHRAGADTQYF.

The V gene is TRBV3-1 (or the pseudogene TRBV3-2), the J gene TRBJ1-1; 7 bases are shared with TRBD1. Losses at the gene ends were 4 bases for V and 0 bases for J; bases not matched to a gene: 2. The CDR3 has 14 residues. Germline loops: CDR1 LGHDT, CDR2 YNNKEL (reference sequence). The CDR3 bases are TGTGCCAGCAGCCCGGGACAGCTGAACACTGAAGCTTTCTTT. Translating gives CASSPGQLNTEAFF.

The chain links TRBV7-3 to TRBJ2-1; 7 positions agree with TRBD1. The germline CDR1 and CDR2 sequences are SGHTA and FQGTGA. The CDR3 covers 13 residues. The ends lost 4 bases at V and 8 bases at J; junction bases unmatched: 5. The CDR3 here is CASSSGQSDEQFF. The CDR3 nucleotides are TGTGCCAGCAGCTCGGGACAGTCCGATGAGCAGTTCTTC. Together with reference TRBV7-3 and TRBJ2-1, the CDR3 gives the full variable domain: GAGVSQTPSNKVTEKGKYVELRCDPISGHTALYWYRQSLGQGPEFLIYFQGTGAADDSGLPNDRFFAVRPEGSVSTLKIQRTERGDSAVYLCASSSGQSDEQFFGPGTRLTVL.

The genes are TRBV19 and TRBJ1-2; the match to TRBD1 covers 7 bases. Trimming removed 4 bases from V and 2 bases from J; junction bases left unmatched: 10. CDR1 and CDR2 (germline): LNHDA, SQIVND (reference sequence). The CDR3 sequence is 16 residues long. The CDR3 DNA follows: TGTGCCAGTAGTAAATCGACAGGGATGATAAACTATGGCTACACCTTC. The encoded protein is CASSKSTGMINYGYTF.

CDR3 nucleotides: TGTGCCAGCAGTTACTCGTACAGCCAAGAGACCCAGTACTTC. This sequence encodes CASSYSYSQETQYF. The chain employs TRBV6-5 and TRBJ2-5; D is unresolved. CDR3 length: 14 amino acids. Germline CDR1 is MNHEY and CDR2 is SVGAGI. Trimming cost V 0 bases and J 1 base, with 6 bases left between them.

The chain combines TRBV11-3 with TRBJ1-5; TRBD1 agrees at 8 bases. This CDR3 comprises 15 residues. V gave up 7 bases and J gave up 6 bases; unmatched junction bases: 11. Germline CDR1 reads SGHNT; CDR2 reads YENEEA. CDR3 sequence reads: CASIPTGQGGQPQHF. The CDR3 DNA sequence: TGTGCCAGCATCCCTACCGGACAGGGAGGTCAGCCCCAGCATTTT.

For the CDR3, the DNA is TGTGCCAGCAGCTCCAAACTAGCGTTCTCCTACGAGCAGTACTTC. Residues: CASSSKLAFSYEQYF. V gene TRBV5-4 combines with J gene TRBJ2-7, with 7 bases matching TRBD2. Germline-derived CDR1 and CDR2 are SGHNT and YYREEE (reference sequence). The CDR3 spans 15 residues. Unmatched junction bases numbered 6, after V lost 3 bases and J lost 0 bases.

The rearrangement uses TRBV19 and TRBJ2-1; TRBD1 matches at 7 bases. J gave up 1 base and V 3 bases, and 6 bases lay outside the gene matches. The CDR3 sequence is 16 residues long. Germline CDR1 and CDR2: LNHDA and SQIVND (reference sequence). CDR3 loop: CASSIRRGQSYNEQFF. CDR3 nucleotide sequence: TGTGCCAGTAGTATTAGAAGGGGACAGTCCTACAATGAGCAGTTCTTC.

The rearrangement links TRBV6-4 to TRBJ1-1; TRBD1 agrees at 8 bases. Germline V lookup: CDR1 MRHNA, CDR2 SNTAGT. The CDR3 runs to 13 residues. V was clipped by 7 bases and J by 4 bases; unmatched bases: 5. The CDR3, as DNA: TGTGCCAGCACTAACAGGGGGGTCACTGAAGCTTTCTTT. Translated: CASTNRGVTEAFF.

The gene calls are TRBV29-1 and TRBJ1-1; 8 bases line up with TRBD1. V was clipped by 4 bases and J by 10 bases; unmatched bases: 5. CDR1 SQVTM and CDR2 ANQGSEA come from the germline V gene. The CDR3 is made up of 11 amino acids. The CDR3 DNA is TGCAGCGTTGCAGGGGGCGGGGGAGCTTTCTTT. It translates to CSVAGGGGAFF.

The chain has TRBV9 and TRBJ2-1, with D possibly TRBD2 on 5 matching bases. From germline, CDR1 is SGDLS and CDR2 YYNGEE. Trimming took off 2 bases at V and 9 bases at J, with 18 bases between the two ends. This CDR3 region has 15 residues. The CDR3 spells CASSVRDYPDGEQFF. The CDR3 region has the DNA TGTGCCAGCAGCGTGAGAGACTACCCCGACGGTGAGCAGTTCTTC. The complete variable domain, with remaining parts taken from reference TRBV9 and TRBJ2-1, reads DSGVTQTPKHLITATGQRVTLRCSPRSGDLSVYWYQQSLDQGLQFLIQYYNGEERAKGNILERFSAQQFPDLHSELNLSSLELGDSALYFCASSVRDYPDGEQFFGPGTRLTVL.

There are many counts of this clone. The identical CDR3 is also encoded by other nucleotide sequences in the sample. The rearrangement joins TRBV7-9 to TRBJ1-2; 7 nucleotides align to TRBD1. Germline V CDR1 and CDR2: SEHNR, FQNEAQ (reference sequence). The trim removed 1 base at V and 4 bases at J, leaving 0 bases unmatched. The CDR3 loop spans 13 amino acids. For the CDR3, the DNA is TGTGCCAGCAGCTTAGGGACAGGCTATGGCTACACCTTC. Its protein is CASSLGTGYGYTF.

This rearrangement joins TRBV7-9 to TRBJ1-3; D call uncertain. Trimming left V 5 bases short and J 3 bases short, with 5 bases between. The CDR3 is 12 residues long. In germline, CDR1 is SEHNR, CDR2 FQNEAQ (reference sequence). The CDR3 sequence: CASSPSGNTIYF. CDR3 DNA sequence: TGTGCCAGCAGCCCCAGTGGAAACACCATATATTTT. Full variable domain (outside the CDR3, taken from reference TRBV7-9 and TRBJ1-3): DTGVSQNPRHKITKRGQNVTFRCDPISEHNRLYWYRQTLGQGPEFLTYFQNEAQLEKSRLLSDRFSAERPKGSFSTLEIQRTEQGDSAMYLCASSPSGNTIYFGEGSWLTVV.

V usage is TRBV5-1 and J usage is TRBJ1-4; a weak D match, TRBD1 (6 bases). The germline V gene has CDR1 SGHRS and CDR2 YFSETQ. Trimming removed 0 bases from V and 8 bases from J, with 11 bases in between. CDR3 length: 14 amino acids. The CDR3, as DNA: TGCGCCAGCAGCTTGGGGGGGCTAAGGGAAAAACTGTTTTTT. It codes for CASSLGGLREKLFF.

The rearrangement links TRBV19 to TRBJ2-5; TRBD1 aligns across 7 bases. Germline trimming cut 6 bases from V and 3 bases from J; bases unmatched to any gene: 4. Per germline, CDR1 LNHDA and CDR2 SQIVND (reference sequence). This CDR3 has 13 residues. CDR3 in DNA: TGTGCCAGTAGAACCGGGACAGAAGAGACCCAGTACTTC. It yields the protein CASRTGTEETQYF.

The chain recombines TRBV19 with TRBJ1-5; 12 positions agree with TRBD1. CDR3 length: 16 residues. CDR1 and CDR2 from the germline V gene are LNHDA and SQIVND (reference sequence). V lost 6 bases and J lost 3; bases outside the gene matches: 6. CDR3 residues: CASRTRDRGHNQPQHF. In DNA, the CDR3 is TGTGCCAGTAGAACCCGGGACAGGGGGCACAATCAGCCCCAGCATTTT.

The J gene is TRBJ2-1, the V gene TRBV5-1, with 9 bases fitting TRBD2. The V gene's germline CDR1 is SGHRS and CDR2 YFSETQ. The J segment lost 0 bases and the V segment lost 0 bases, leaving 7 bases of the junction unmatched. The CDR3 contains 18 residues. The CDR3 protein is CASSLVLAGAASYNEQFF. The DNA for the CDR3 is TGCGCCAGCAGCTTGGTATTAGCGGGGGCCGCCTCCTACAATGAGCAGTTCTTC.

This chain links TRBV4-2 with TRBJ2-2; D might be TRBD1 (5 bases). The CDR3 has 19 amino acids. Germline lookup yields CDR1 LGHNA and CDR2 YNFKEQ. Trimming removed 0 bases from V and 0 bases from J, with 17 bases in between. As DNA, the CDR3 is TGTGCCAGCAGCCAAGACAGCCCCAGGGATTACGCGAACACCGGGGAGCTGTTTTTT. It translates to CASSQDSPRDYANTGELFF.

This clone was observed a handful of times. CDR3 in DNA: TGCGCCAGCAGCCAATCGACCGCCAGGTACTCTGGAAACACCATATATTTT. Protein product: CASSQSTARYSGNTIYF. The V and J genes are TRBV4-1 and TRBJ1-3; no clear D. Trimming pared 2 bases from V and 0 bases from J, leaving 14 bases between. The CDR3 is 17 residues long. Germline CDR1 reads MGHRA; CDR2 reads YSYEKL.

This clone was recorded a few times. The chain employs TRBV2 and TRBJ2-5; no clear D gene. The V gene's germline CDR1 is SNHLY and CDR2 FYNNEI. The CDR3 length is 13 residues. Trimming shortened V by 4 bases and J by 2 bases, and 8 bases separated the two germline ends. CDR3 in amino acids: CASSVLMQETQYF. In DNA, the CDR3 is TGTGCCAGCAGTGTTTTAATGCAAGAGACCCAGTACTTC.

The chain links TRBV20-1 to TRBJ2-5; D remains unclear. The V gene's germline CDR1 is DFQATT and CDR2 SNEGSKA (reference sequence). This CDR3 is 11 amino acids long. Trimming stripped 3 bases from V and 5 bases from J, with 7 bases between. The CDR3 spells CSASLAETQYF. The CDR3 bases are TGCAGTGCTAGTCTGGCCGAGACCCAGTACTTC.

In the case of this clone: This same CDR3 is encoded by further DNA sequences in the sample. The V call is TRBV19, the J call TRBJ2-7; the match to TRBD2 covers 11 bases. J lost 0 bases, V lost 6 bases, and 4 bases had no gene match. The CDR3 is 15 amino acids. Germline V gene lookup returns CDR1 LNHDA and CDR2 SQIVND (reference sequence). The CDR3 protein is CASSSSGGASYEQYF. CDR3 sequence (DNA): TGTGCCAGTAGCAGTAGCGGGGGGGCCTCCTACGAGCAGTACTTC.